The entry below gives a single T cell receptor (beta chain) sequence along with its context. These data belong to a study of blood T cell repertoires in COVID-19. Study details: COVID-19 samples collected from the United States, Italy and Spain covered acute and convalescent phases. T cells, B-cell-depleted T cells, or PBMCs provided the cDNA or gDNA that served as material.

The CDR3 consists of 14 residues. CDR1 and CDR2 (germline): SGHNT, YYREEE (reference sequence). V trimming: 4 bases; J trimming: 3 bases; junction bases outside the gene matches: 3. Assay: immunoSEQ multiplex PCR; the TCRdb copy retains only in-frame clones and omits some. The sample holds around 450,000 clones, around 87% seen once. Researchers sorted participants into cohorts using their self-reported clinical history. Either two negative PCRs, clearance, or symptom resolution qualified Cohort 3 donors as recovered. The receptor was isolated from a woman younger than 30 who had recovered from COVID-19. The sequenced material came from PBMCs or T cells enriched from blood (not recorded which). The rearrangement joins TRBV5-4 to TRBJ2-5, with 10 bases lining up with TRBD2. The CDR3 loop reads CASSPTSGEETQYF. In DNA, the CDR3 is TGTGCCAGCAGCCCAACTAGCGGGGAAGAGACCCAGTACTTC.